The TCR beta chain under discussion was sequenced for a study of cytomegalovirus exposure and HLA in healthy donors. A remark on this clone: Its target is unknown.

The CDR3 totals 16 residues. Germline V gene lookup returns CDR1 GTSNPN and CDR2 SVGIG (reference sequence). Germline trimming cut 1 base from V and 9 bases from J; bases unmatched to any gene: 13. Both 60 Vbeta primers and 13 Jbeta primers went into the PCR. Some clones are missing from TCRdb's copy, which holds only in-frame ones; the method was immunoSEQ multiplex PCR. The repertoire has some 150,000 clones, 75% to 80% of them found once; the top ten carry 1.1%. General study results and limits: Within the data, a cluster of highly shared sequence variants was likely a sequencing artifact. Previous analysis showed most TCR beta V segments were productive about 90% or about 30% of the time. Associated with HLA alleles at 0.05 false discovery rate in a later analysis were approximately 17,000 TCR beta sequences. The CMV antigen specificity of a few CMV-associated chains was confirmed through in vitro analysis.

The V and J genes are TRBV30 and TRBJ2-5; 11 positions agree with TRBD2. Sample: PBMCs. This clonotype originated in a male donor in good health and CMV-seronegative. This CDR3 is CAWSGSLTSGEVAQYF. The CDR3 nucleotides read TGTGCCTGGAGTGGGTCCTTGACTAGCGGGGAGGTCGCCCAGTACTTC.